This T cell receptor (beta chain) comes out of a study of graft-versus-host responses after intestinal transplantation. The protocol was immunoSEQ multiplex PCR, while the TCRdb copy is restricted to in-frame clones and leaves out a portion. Of 20,000 to 25,000 clones listed, 25% to 35% are singletons. With 4 bases clipped from V and 0 bases from J, the junction kept 9 bases outside the gene matches. Looked up from germline, CDR1 is MNHNS and CDR2 is SASEGT. There are 17 residues in the CDR3. Investigators plated roughly 200,000 CFSE-labeled responder cells together with roughly 200,000 irradiated stimulator cells labeled with violet dye. Once the reaction had ended, proliferating CFSE-low CD3+CD4+ and CD3+CD8+ responders were sorted.

The material sequenced was alloreactive CD8+ T cells from a mixed lymphocyte reaction culture, taken before intestinal transplant. The subset here: CFSE-low proliferating T cells sorted from roughly six-day pre-transplant mixed lymphocyte reaction (GvH or HvG direction). This TCR came from a human patient who received an intestinal transplant. The rearrangement links TRBV6-1 to TRBJ2-1, with TRBD2 matching 7 bases. The CDR3 spells CASSGYLLASSYNEQFF. The CDR3 DNA is TGTGCCAGCAGTGGGTACCTACTAGCGAGCTCCTACAATGAGCAGTTCTTC.